Presented here are 27 T cell receptor beta chains from one specimen sequenced in a study of Graves' ophthalmopathy and Graves' hyperthyroidism (dated by TCRdb to the late 2010s). The sequencer listed for this sample is Illumina HiSeq 2000. For repertoire sequencing, the TCR beta CDR3 regions were amplified from RNA transcripts. HTBI primers and the Qiagen OneStep RT-PCR kit were used in a first-round RT-PCR, which was followed by a second-round multiplex PCR, size selection and purification. TCRdb's own reprocessing of the public reads used fastp at Q25 and MiXCR and kept productive beta chains. Rows merge per CDR3 protein into single entries with the most common DNA and genes. This sample is represented by about 370,000 distinct CDR3 sequences; 18% of them were singletons. The ten largest clones capture 1.5% to 2% of the sample. Sequencing was carried out using peripheral blood. The origin of the receptors is a woman aged 18-29 years with Graves' ophthalmopathy. Donor details come from another sample of the same person, matched by shared clones.

This clonotype came up many times. The CDR3 coding sequence is TGTGCCAGCAGTTTGGCCAGGACATACGAGCAGTACTTC. Translated, it gives CASSLARTYEQYF. This chain uses TRBV28 with TRBJ2-7; possible D gene TRBD1, 5 bases. CDR1 is MDHEN, CDR2 SYDVKM, per germline. Trimming removed 3 bases at V and 4 bases at J, with 10 bases between. The CDR3 covers 13 residues.

This sequence joins TRBV11-1 and TRBJ1-1, with a tentative D call TRBD1 (5 bases). CDR3 length: 16 amino acids. Trimming left V 5 bases short and J 10 bases short, with 26 bases between. Germline V CDR1 and CDR2: SGHAT, FQDESV (reference sequence). The CDR3 DNA reads as TGTGCCAGCAGCGTTCCCTCGGGACTCTATGCGGTCGCAGCTTTCTTT. Translation gives CASSVPSGLYAVAAFF. The variable domain in full, completed from reference TRBV11-1 and TRBJ1-1, reads EAEVAQSPRYKITEKSQAVAFWCDPISGHATLYWYRQILGQGPELLVQFQDESVVDDSQLPKDRFSAERLKGVDSTLKIQPAELGDSAMYLCASSVPSGLYAVAAFFGQGTRLTVV.

V usage is TRBV5-1 and J usage is TRBJ1-1; a possible D gene is TRBD1 (5 bases). The CDR3 has 15 amino acids. V gave up 5 bases and J gave up 4 bases, with 18 bases separating them. Germline V gene lookup returns CDR1 SGHRS and CDR2 YFSETQ. DNA for the CDR3: TGCGCCAGCAGATTAAGCGGGACCTGGGGCACTGAAGCTTTCTTT. Amino acid sequence: CASRLSGTWGTEAFF.

This clonotype was counted many times. The chain uses TRBV6-1 and TRBJ2-7; D ambiguous. The CDR3 has 12 amino acids. The germline CDR1 and CDR2 sequences are MNHNS and SASEGT. With 8 bases removed from V and 2 bases from J, the gap between germline ends came to 10 bases. The CDR3 loop reads CASRNKAYEQYF. The CDR3 region has the DNA TGTGCCAGCCGGAACAAAGCCTACGAGCAGTACTTC.

This clonotype showed up many times. Here the CDR3 omits its conserved ending phenylalanine or tryptophan, so a read error is the likely source. It is unclear where the CDR3 begins or ends on the DNA, so no DNA is shown, and the CDR3 is as TCRdb lists it. The gene calls are TRBV7-2 and TRBJ1-2. The CDR3 comprises 9 residues, both ends counted. Germline V gene data show CDR1 as SGHTA and CDR2 as FQGNSA. The CDR3 sequence is CASSHRGPV.

The chain carries TRBV25-1 and TRBJ2-2, with TRBD1 identical over 7 bases. The CDR3 has 15 residues. CDR1 and CDR2 (germline): MGHDK, SYGVNS. Trimming took 4 bases from V and 5 from J; bases not matched to a gene: 7. CDR3 in DNA: TGTGCCAGCAGTGCTAGGACAGGCGGGACCGGGGAGCTGTTTTTT. The encoded protein is CASSARTGGTGELFF.

This clonotype was seen at least ten times. The chain employs TRBV27 and TRBJ1-5; perhaps TRBD1 as D (6 bases). The CDR3 runs to 14 residues. The V gene's germline CDR1 is MNHEY and CDR2 SMNVEV (reference sequence). V lost 6 bases to trimming and J lost 3 bases, with 12 bases between them. The CDR3 sequence is CASRAGALNQPQHF. The CDR3 DNA sequence: TGTGCCAGCAGGGCAGGGGCTCTCAATCAGCCCCAGCATTTT.

The rearrangement links TRBV7-2 to TRBJ2-4; D uncertain. CDR1 and CDR2 (germline): SGHTA, FQGNSA. This CDR3 is built from 12 residues. Trimming took off 3 bases at V and 8 bases at J, with 8 bases between the two ends. CDR3 nucleotides: TGTGCCAGCAGCTTGCCCCCAGACATTCAGTACTTC. Translating gives CASSLPPDIQYF.

This clonotype was observed at least ten times. This chain connects TRBV30 to TRBJ1-3; a weak D match, TRBD1 (5 bases). Germline V gene data show CDR1 as GTSNPN and CDR2 as SVGIG (reference sequence). V lost 5 bases and J 2 bases, leaving 10 bases between the germline ends. The CDR3 extends over 13 amino acids. CDR3 residues: CAWSRGPGNTIYF. The CDR3 region has the DNA TGTGCCTGGTCACGGGGCCCTGGAAACACCATATATTTT.

This clonotype showed up many times. V and J are TRBV20-1 and TRBJ2-7; 10 bases fit TRBD2. This CDR3 spans 19 amino acids. V gave up 0 bases and J gave up 0 bases; unmatched junction bases: 14. Germline-derived CDR1 and CDR2 are DFQATT and SNEGSKA (reference sequence). In nucleotides, the CDR3 is TGCAGTGCTAGAGATAGGAGAACTAGCGGGGCGTCCCTCTCCTACGAGCAGTACTTC. This codes for CSARDRRTSGASLSYEQYF.

This clonotype was observed many times. V is TRBV5-1 and J is TRBJ1-2; possible D gene TRBD1, 6 bases. Trimming pared 2 bases from V and 8 bases from J, leaving 10 bases between. Per germline, CDR1 SGHRS and CDR2 YFSETQ. This CDR3 contains 12 residues. Here the CDR3 DNA reads TGCGCCAGCAGCTTACAGGGAACGGGCTACACCTTC. Translated, it gives CASSLQGTGYTF.

There are many counts of this clonotype. The rearrangement uses TRBV12-3 or TRBV12-4 and TRBJ1-1, with TRBD1 matching 10 bases. The CDR3 runs to 15 residues. Unmatched junction bases numbered 7, after V lost 4 bases and J lost 5 bases. The CDR3: CASSSYRDRGTEAFF. The CDR3 region has the DNA TGTGCCAGCAGTTCGTACCGGGACAGGGGTACTGAAGCTTTCTTT.

This clonotype has a count of ten or more. This sequence joins TRBV15 and TRBJ2-1; 8 bases fit TRBD2. This CDR3 is 18 amino acids long. Per the germline V gene, CDR1 is LNHNV and CDR2 is YYDKDF (reference sequence). Unmatched junction bases numbered 15, after V lost 5 bases and J lost 3 bases. In DNA form, the CDR3 reads TGTGCCACCAGCGCCGACCAGCGGGAGCCTCAAATCTACAATGAGCAGTTCTTC. Translation gives CATSADQREPQIYNEQFF. The entire variable domain, with the rest obtained from reference TRBV15 and TRBJ2-1, is as follows: DAMVIQNPRYQVTQFGKPVTLSCSQTLNHNVMYWYQQKSSQAPKLLFHYYDKDFNNEADTPDNFQSRRPNTSFCFLDIRSPGLGDTAMYLCATSADQREPQIYNEQFFGPGTRLTVL.

This clonotype was counted many times. The chain couples TRBV12-5 to TRBJ1-1; D is undetermined. V lost 4 bases to trimming and J lost 5 bases, with 8 bases between them. Germline V gene data show CDR1 as LGHNT and CDR2 as FRNRAP. The CDR3 extends over 12 amino acids. The CDR3 coding sequence is TGTGCTAGTGGTTCGGAGGGTACTGAAGCTTTCTTT. Protein sequence: CASGSEGTEAFF.

This clonotype occurred many times. The genes are TRBV19 and TRBJ2-7; TRBD2 is a possible D gene (6 bases). This CDR3 contains 17 residues. Per the germline V gene, CDR1 is LNHDA and CDR2 is SQIVND (reference sequence). Trimming pared 5 bases from V and 2 bases from J, leaving 22 bases between. The CDR3 sequence: CASSPRRGGTSPYEQYF. The CDR3 nucleotides are TGTGCCAGTAGTCCCAGAAGGGGCGGGACTTCCCCCTACGAGCAGTACTTC.

This chain joins TRBV7-2 and TRBJ2-7, with TRBD2 identical over 10 bases. CDR1 SGHTA and CDR2 FQGNSA come from the germline V gene. The CDR3 contains 14 residues. The junction had 1 base not matched to a gene; V was cut back by 3 bases and J by 2 bases. The DNA of the CDR3 is TGTGCCAGCAGCTTTACTAGCGGGGCCTACGAGCAGTACTTC. It specifies CASSFTSGAYEQYF. The whole variable domain, filled in from reference TRBV7-2 and TRBJ2-7, reads GAGVSQSPSNKVTEKGKDVELRCDPISGHTALYWYRQSLGQGLEFLIYFQGNSAPDKSGLPSDRFSAERTGGSVSTLTIQRTQQEDSAVYLCASSFTSGAYEQYFGPGTRLTVT.

This clonotype was detected many times. The V gene is TRBV5-1, the J gene TRBJ2-7; no firm D call. The V gene's germline CDR1 is SGHRS and CDR2 YFSETQ. This CDR3 contains 11 residues. V lost 5 bases, J lost 5 bases, and 8 bases lay in between. In DNA form, the CDR3 reads TGCGCCAGCAGAATCCTTAACGAGCAGTACTTC. It is translated as CASRILNEQYF.

The V gene is TRBV11-2, the J gene TRBJ1-6; 9 bases align to TRBD1. The CDR3 spans 16 residues. Trimming cost V 5 bases and J 7 bases; bases outside gene matches: 9. CDR1 is SGHAT and CDR2 is FQNNGV in the germline V gene. The CDR3 reads CASSPTRGTGNSPLHF. The CDR3 bases are TGTGCCAGCAGCCCGACCCGGGGGACAGGGAATTCACCCCTCCACTTT.

The V and J genes are TRBV6-2 or TRBV6-3 and TRBJ1-5, with 7 bases lining up with TRBD1. The CDR3 length is 18 residues. Germline assignment: CDR1 MNHEY and CDR2 SVGEGT. Unmatched junction bases numbered 12, after V lost 0 bases and J lost 4 bases. The CDR3 DNA is TGTGCCAGCAGTTACTCGGGCCCCGGACAGGCCGGTAATCAGCCCCAGCATTTT. Its translation: CASSYSGPGQAGNQPQHF.

This clonotype was picked up many times. This may be a read error: a much more frequent sequence differs by one nucleotide. The chain carries TRBV28 and TRBJ2-7; TRBD1 aligns across 8 bases. The V gene end was trimmed by 2 bases and the J gene end by 1 base; junction bases not matched to a gene: 1. CDR1 is MDHEN, CDR2 SYDVKM, per germline. The CDR3 runs 14 residues. This CDR3 reads CASSLRTGSYEQYF. CDR3 bases: TGTGCCAGCAGTTTACGGACAGGGTCCTACGAGCAGTACTTC.

This clonotype has ten or more counts. The chain links TRBV7-2 to TRBJ2-3; no reliable D call. V dropped 0 bases and J dropped 0 bases, with 7 bases sitting between them. The length of the CDR3 is 15 residues. Germline CDR1 reads SGHTA; CDR2 reads FQGNSA. The CDR3 is CASSLAWGSTDTQYF. The CDR3 DNA reads TGTGCCAGCAGCTTAGCATGGGGAAGCACAGATACGCAGTATTTT.

This clonotype occurred a few times. V and J are TRBV3-1 and TRBJ2-4; D perhaps matches TRBD2 (5 bases). Trimming removed 1 base from V and 0 bases from J, with 7 bases in between. The CDR3 runs 15 residues. Germline CDR1 and CDR2: LGHDT and YNNKEL (reference sequence). CDR3 loop: CASSQVREAKNIQYF. The CDR3 DNA reads TGTGCCAGCAGCCAAGTTCGGGAAGCCAAAAACATTCAGTACTTC.

J is TRBJ2-5 and V is TRBV6-1, with 10 bases identical to TRBD2. The CDR3 loop spans 16 amino acids. The germline V gene encodes CDR1 MNHNS and CDR2 SASEGT. J lost 2 bases, V lost 5 bases, and 8 bases had no gene match. The CDR3 DNA sequence: TGTGCCAGCAGTACAGGACTAGCGGACGCTCAAGAGACCCAGTACTTC. This translates into CASSTGLADAQETQYF.

In its sample, this clonotype was seen many times. Germline is not matched at one junction end, which may reflect a read error. The V call is TRBV11-2, the J call TRBJ1-5; D is ambiguous. The germline CDR1 and CDR2 sequences are SGHAT and FQNNGV. This CDR3 spans 15 amino acids. CDR3 DNA: TGTGCCGGCAGCTTAGCCGGTTATAGCAATCAGCCCCAGCATTTT. Translating gives CAGSLAGYSNQPQHF.

This clonotype was observed at least ten times. The chain links TRBV7-2 to TRBJ2-7; D unresolved. Trimming took off 0 bases at V and 0 bases at J, with 12 bases between the two ends. Germline-derived CDR1 and CDR2 are SGHTA and FQGNSA. This CDR3 contains 16 residues. In DNA form, the CDR3 reads TGTGCCAGCAGCTTAGCCGGGTTCCCAACCTCCTACGAGCAGTACTTC. As protein: CASSLAGFPTSYEQYF.

This clonotype has at least ten counts. V usage is TRBV18 and J usage is TRBJ1-3; no definite D call. V shed 5 bases and J shed 0 bases, with 11 bases lying between them. This CDR3 spans 15 amino acids. The V gene's germline CDR1 is KGHSH and CDR2 LQKENI. CDR3 protein: CASSTTGSSGNTIYF. Here the CDR3 DNA reads TGTGCCAGCTCAACTACGGGGAGCTCTGGAAACACCATATATTTT.

This clonotype has a count of ten or more. The genes are TRBV6-2 or TRBV6-3 and TRBJ1-1, with unresolved D. The germline V gene encodes CDR1 MNHEY and CDR2 SVGEGT. This CDR3 has 14 amino acids. Trimming stripped 6 bases from V and 1 base from J, with 12 bases between. This CDR3 reads CASRTTPENTEAFF. DNA of the CDR3: TGTGCCAGCAGGACAACACCGGAGAACACTGAAGCTTTCTTT.